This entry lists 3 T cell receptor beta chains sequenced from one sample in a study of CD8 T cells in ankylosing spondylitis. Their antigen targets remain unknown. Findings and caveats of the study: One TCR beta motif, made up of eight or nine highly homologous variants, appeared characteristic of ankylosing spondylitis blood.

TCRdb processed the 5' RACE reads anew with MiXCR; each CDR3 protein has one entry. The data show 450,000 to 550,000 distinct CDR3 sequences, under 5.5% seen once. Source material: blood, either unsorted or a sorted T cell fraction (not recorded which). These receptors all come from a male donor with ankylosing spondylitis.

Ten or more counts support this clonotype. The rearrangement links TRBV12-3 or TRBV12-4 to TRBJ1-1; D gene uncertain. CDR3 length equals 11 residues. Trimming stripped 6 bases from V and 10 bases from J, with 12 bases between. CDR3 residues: CASSPEGLAFF. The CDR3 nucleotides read TGTGCCAGCAGCCCCGAGGGTTTAGCTTTCTTT.

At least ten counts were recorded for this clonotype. In DNA form, the CDR3 reads TGTGCCATCAGTGAGTCGGGACAGATGTATGGCTACACCTTC. Its translation: CAISESGQMYGYTF. The chain couples TRBV10-3 to TRBJ1-2; 7 positions match TRBD1. V shed 0 bases and J 5 bases; nucleotides not matched to a gene: 3. The CDR3 has 14 amino acids. Germline CDR1 reads ENHRY; CDR2 reads SYGVKD.

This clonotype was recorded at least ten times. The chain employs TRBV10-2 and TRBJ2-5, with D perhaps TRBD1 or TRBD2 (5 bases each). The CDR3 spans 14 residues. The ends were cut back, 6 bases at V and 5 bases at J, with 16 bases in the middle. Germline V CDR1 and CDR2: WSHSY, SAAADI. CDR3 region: CASSYNGAEETQYF. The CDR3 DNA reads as TGCGCCAGCAGCTACAACGGGGCGGAGGAGACCCAGTACTTC.